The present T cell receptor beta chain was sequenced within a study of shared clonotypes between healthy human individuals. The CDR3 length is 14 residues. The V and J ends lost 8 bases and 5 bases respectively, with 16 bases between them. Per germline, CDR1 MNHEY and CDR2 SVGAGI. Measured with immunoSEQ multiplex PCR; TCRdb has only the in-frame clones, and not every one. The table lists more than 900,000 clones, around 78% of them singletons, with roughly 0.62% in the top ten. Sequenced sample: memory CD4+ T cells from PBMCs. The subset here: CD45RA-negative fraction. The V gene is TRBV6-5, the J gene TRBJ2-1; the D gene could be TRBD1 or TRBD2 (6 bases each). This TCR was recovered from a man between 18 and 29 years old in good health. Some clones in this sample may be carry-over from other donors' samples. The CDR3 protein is CASHKGGRNNEQFF. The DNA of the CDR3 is TGTGCCAGCCATAAGGGGGGCAGGAACAATGAGCAGTTCTTC.